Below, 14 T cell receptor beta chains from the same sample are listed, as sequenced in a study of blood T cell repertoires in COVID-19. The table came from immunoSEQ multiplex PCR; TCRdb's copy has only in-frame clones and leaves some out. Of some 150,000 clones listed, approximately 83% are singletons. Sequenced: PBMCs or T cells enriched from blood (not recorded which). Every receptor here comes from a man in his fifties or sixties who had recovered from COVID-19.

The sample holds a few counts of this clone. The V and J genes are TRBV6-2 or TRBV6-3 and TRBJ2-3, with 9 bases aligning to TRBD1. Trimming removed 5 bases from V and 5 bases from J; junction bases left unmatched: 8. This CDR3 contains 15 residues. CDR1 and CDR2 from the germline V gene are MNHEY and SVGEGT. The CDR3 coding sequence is TGTGCCAGCAGTGGTGGACAGGGGTGGAGAGATACGCAGTATTTT. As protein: CASSGGQGWRDTQYF.

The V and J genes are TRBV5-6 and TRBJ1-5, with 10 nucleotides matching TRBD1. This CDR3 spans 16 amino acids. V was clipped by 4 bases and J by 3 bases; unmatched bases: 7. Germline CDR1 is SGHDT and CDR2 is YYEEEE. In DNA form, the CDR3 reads TGTGCCAGCAGCGCCGGGACAGGGGAATCCAATCAGCCCCAGCATTTT. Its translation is CASSAGTGESNQPQHF. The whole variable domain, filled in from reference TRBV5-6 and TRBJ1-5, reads DAGVTQSPTHLIKTRGQQVTLRCSPKSGHDTVSWYQQALGQGPQFIFQYYEEEERQRGNFPDRFSGHQFPNYSSELNVNALLLGDSALYLCASSAGTGESNQPQHFGDGTRLSIL.

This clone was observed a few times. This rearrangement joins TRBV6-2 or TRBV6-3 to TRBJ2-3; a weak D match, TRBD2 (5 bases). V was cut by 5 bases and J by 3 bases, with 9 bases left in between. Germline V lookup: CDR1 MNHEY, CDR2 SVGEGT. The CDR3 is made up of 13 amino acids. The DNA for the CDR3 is TGTGCCAGCAGTCTTAGCGAGACAGATACGCAGTATTTT. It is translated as CASSLSETDTQYF.

The CDR3 loop reads CASSLVTRGLSEQYF. The CDR3 DNA is TGTGCCAGCAGCTTAGTAACCAGGGGGCTTTCCGAGCAGTACTTC. The V and J genes are TRBV7-2 and TRBJ2-7, with 8 positions matching TRBD1. The germline V gene encodes CDR1 SGHTA and CDR2 FQGNSA. This CDR3 contains 15 residues. V shed 1 base and J 6 bases; nucleotides not matched to a gene: 8.

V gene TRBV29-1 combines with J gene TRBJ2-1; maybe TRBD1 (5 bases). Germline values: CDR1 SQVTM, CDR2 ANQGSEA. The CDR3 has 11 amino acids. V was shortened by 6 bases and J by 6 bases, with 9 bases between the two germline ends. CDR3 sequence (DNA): TGCAGCGTCCGACAGACCAATGAGCAGTTCTTC. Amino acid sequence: CSVRQTNEQFF.

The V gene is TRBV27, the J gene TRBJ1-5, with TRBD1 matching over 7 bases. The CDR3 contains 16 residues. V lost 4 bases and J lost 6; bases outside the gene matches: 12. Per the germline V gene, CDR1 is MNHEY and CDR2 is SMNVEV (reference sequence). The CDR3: CASSSEPQGFRQPQHF. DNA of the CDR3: TGTGCCAGCAGTTCGGAACCACAGGGGTTTCGTCAGCCCCAGCATTTT.

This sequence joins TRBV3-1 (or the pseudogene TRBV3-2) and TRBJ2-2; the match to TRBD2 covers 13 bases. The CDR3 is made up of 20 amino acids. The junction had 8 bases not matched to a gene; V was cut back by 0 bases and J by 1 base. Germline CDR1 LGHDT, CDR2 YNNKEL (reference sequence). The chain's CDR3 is CASSQDLQRTSGRNTGELFF. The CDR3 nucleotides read TGTGCCAGCAGCCAAGATCTGCAAAGGACTAGCGGGAGGAACACCGGGGAGCTGTTTTTT.

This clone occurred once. The CDR3, as DNA: TGTGCCAGCAGCCCCGGAGTATCGGCTTACGAGCAGTACTTC. This codes for CASSPGVSAYEQYF. J is TRBJ2-7 and V is TRBV9; D remains unclear. The CDR3 is made up of 14 amino acids. In germline, CDR1 is SGDLS, CDR2 YYNGEE. The V end lost 4 bases, the J end lost 4 bases, and 15 bases lay between the germline ends.

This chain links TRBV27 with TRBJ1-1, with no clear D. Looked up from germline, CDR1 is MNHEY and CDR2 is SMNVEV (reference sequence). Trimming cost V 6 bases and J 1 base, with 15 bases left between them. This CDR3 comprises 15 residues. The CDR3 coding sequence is TGTGCCAGCAGCTCGCGGAGGGCAGGGAACACTGAAGCTTTCTTT. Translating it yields CASSSRRAGNTEAFF.

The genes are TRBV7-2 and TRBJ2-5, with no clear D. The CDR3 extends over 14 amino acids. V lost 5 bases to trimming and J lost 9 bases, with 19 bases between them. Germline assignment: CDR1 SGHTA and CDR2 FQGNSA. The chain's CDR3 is CASSTDSIRRAQYF. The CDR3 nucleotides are TGTGCCAGCAGCACCGACTCGATCCGCCGGGCCCAGTACTTC.

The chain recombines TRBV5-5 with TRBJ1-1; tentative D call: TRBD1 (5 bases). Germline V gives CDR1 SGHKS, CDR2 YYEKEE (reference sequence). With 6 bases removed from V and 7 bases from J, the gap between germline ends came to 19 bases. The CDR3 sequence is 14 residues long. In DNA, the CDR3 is TGTGCCAGCACCCAACCCCCGCCGGGGGTTGAAGCTTTCTTT. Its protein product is CASTQPPPGVEAFF.

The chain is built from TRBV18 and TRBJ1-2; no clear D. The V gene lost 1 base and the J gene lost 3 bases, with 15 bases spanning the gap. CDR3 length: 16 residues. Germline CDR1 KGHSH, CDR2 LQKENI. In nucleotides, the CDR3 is TGTGCCAGCTCACCACGGGAGGACCCCGCTGACTATGGCTACACCTTC. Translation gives CASSPREDPADYGYTF.

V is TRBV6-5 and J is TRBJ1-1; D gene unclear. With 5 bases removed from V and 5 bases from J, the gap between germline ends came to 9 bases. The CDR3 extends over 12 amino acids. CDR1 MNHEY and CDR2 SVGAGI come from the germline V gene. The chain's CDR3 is CASSLSGTEAFF. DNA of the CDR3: TGTGCCAGCAGTCTATCCGGGACTGAAGCTTTCTTT.

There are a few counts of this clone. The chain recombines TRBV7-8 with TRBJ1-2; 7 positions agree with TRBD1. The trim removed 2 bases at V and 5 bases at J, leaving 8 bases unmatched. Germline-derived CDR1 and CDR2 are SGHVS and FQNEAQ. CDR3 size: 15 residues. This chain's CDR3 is CASSLLATGVYGYTF. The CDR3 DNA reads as TGTGCCAGCAGCTTATTGGCAACAGGGGTATATGGCTACACCTTC.